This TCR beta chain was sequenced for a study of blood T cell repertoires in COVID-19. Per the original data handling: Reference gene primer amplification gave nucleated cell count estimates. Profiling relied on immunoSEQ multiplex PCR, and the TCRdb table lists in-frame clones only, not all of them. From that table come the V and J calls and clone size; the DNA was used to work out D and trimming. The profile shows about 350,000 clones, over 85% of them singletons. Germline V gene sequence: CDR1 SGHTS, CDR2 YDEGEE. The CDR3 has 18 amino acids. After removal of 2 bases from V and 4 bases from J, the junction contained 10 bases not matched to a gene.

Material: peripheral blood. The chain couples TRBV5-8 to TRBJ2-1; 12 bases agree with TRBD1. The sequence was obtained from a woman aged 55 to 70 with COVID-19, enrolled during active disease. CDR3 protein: CASSFTPGQGAKYNEQFF. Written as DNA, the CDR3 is TGTGCCAGCAGCTTTACCCCGGGACAGGGGGCGAAGTACAATGAGCAGTTCTTC.